This T cell receptor beta chain was found in a study of T cell repertoires and HLA-DP antigens. Study at large: Pre-culture CD4+ samples used about 1,100 ng DNA versus about 0.2 ug for CD137+CD4+ sorts. Notes on the study in general: Average cumulative frequency of previously undetected clones was approximately 34% against one allele and 50% to 65% against the other.

Primers targeted 54 TRBV and 13 TRBJ segments. TCRdb's copy holds only in-frame clones and misses some; the assay was immunoSEQ multiplex PCR. The table has around 90,000 clones, approximately 89% seen once. Worth noting for this clone: Its target is not known.

Germline V gene sequence: CDR1 SNHLY, CDR2 FYNNEI. The CDR3 runs 13 residues. V was pared by 6 bases and J by 7 bases, with 15 bases between. The V gene is TRBV2, the J gene TRBJ1-2; D unclear. The sequencing sample was made of CD4+ T cells from PBMCs. The receptor comes from a man aged 45-65 years in good health and CMV-seronegative. DNA for the CDR3: TGTGCCAGCAGCCGGACCGGCGGGAGTGGCTACACCTTC. Protein sequence: CASSRTGGSGYTF.